Presented here are 18 T cell receptor beta chains from one specimen sequenced in a study of blood T cell repertoires in COVID-19. The assay was immunoSEQ multiplex PCR, and TCRdb's table has in-frame clones only and misses some. Among some 120,000 clones listed, around nine tenths were seen once. Sequences were obtained from peripheral blood. The origin of the receptors is a man aged 50-59 years with COVID-19, enrolled during active disease.

V usage is TRBV14 and J usage is TRBJ2-1; the match to TRBD2 covers 13 bases. In germline, CDR1 is SGHDN, CDR2 FVKESK. This CDR3 has 15 amino acids. Trimming removed 4 bases from V and 9 bases from J; junction bases left unmatched: 6. Here the CDR3 reads CASSLTSGRATEQFF. CDR3 nucleotide sequence: TGTGCCAGCAGCCTTACTAGCGGGAGGGCCACTGAGCAGTTCTTC.

The chain combines TRBV14 with TRBJ1-5; D remains unclear. Germline assignment: CDR1 SGHDN and CDR2 FVKESK. The CDR3 contains 15 residues. Trimming took 1 base from V and 0 from J, leaving 7 bases between them. For the CDR3, the DNA is TGTGCCAGCAGCCAAGCCTACTATAGCAATCAGCCCCAGCATTTT. Its translation: CASSQAYYSNQPQHF.

This clone was seen a single time. The gene calls are TRBV27 and TRBJ2-2; 8 positions agree with TRBD1. V was clipped by 5 bases and J by 0 bases; unmatched bases: 5. This CDR3 has 16 residues. The V gene's germline CDR1 is MNHEY and CDR2 SMNVEV (reference sequence). Here the CDR3 DNA reads TGTGCCAGCAGTCGCTGGACAGGGACGAACACCGGGGAGCTGTTTTTT. It is translated as CASSRWTGTNTGELFF.

The chain uses TRBV16 and TRBJ2-5; perhaps TRBD1 as D (6 bases). From germline, CDR1 is KGHSY and CDR2 FQNENV. The V end lost 2 bases, the J end lost 2 bases, and 6 bases lay between the germline ends. The CDR3 length is 13 residues. The CDR3 region has the DNA TGTGCCAGCAGCCAAGGACAGCAAGAGACCCAGTACTTC. Translation gives CASSQGQQETQYF.

This sequence joins TRBV4-1 and TRBJ2-2; 8 bases align to TRBD1. V lost 1 base and J lost 6; bases outside the gene matches: 4. CDR1 MGHRA and CDR2 YSYEKL come from the germline V gene. The CDR3 length is 15 residues. CDR3 sequence reads: CASSQGQGPAGELFF. The CDR3 nucleotides read TGCGCCAGCAGCCAAGGACAGGGGCCCGCCGGGGAGCTGTTTTTT.

The chain has TRBV6-2 or TRBV6-3 and TRBJ2-3; TRBD2 is a possible D gene (6 bases). Germline V CDR1 and CDR2: MNHEY, SVGEGT. This CDR3 is built from 15 residues. V was cut by 6 bases and J by 5 bases, with 18 bases left in between. This CDR3 reads CASSRREKQGDTQYF. The CDR3 DNA follows: TGTGCCAGCAGCAGACGGGAGAAGCAGGGAGATACGCAGTATTTT.

This rearrangement joins TRBV4-1 to TRBJ2-3, with D tentatively TRBD1 (5 bases). This CDR3 region has 16 residues. In germline, CDR1 is MGHRA, CDR2 YSYEKL. V lost 0 bases and J lost 0, with 10 bases in between. CDR3 region: CASSQDQGYSTDTQYF. The CDR3 DNA reads TGCGCCAGCAGCCAAGATCAGGGTTATAGCACAGATACGCAGTATTTT.

The chain couples TRBV4-1 to TRBJ2-1, with D perhaps matching TRBD1 (6 bases). The CDR3 runs 16 residues. Looked up from germline, CDR1 is MGHRA and CDR2 is YSYEKL. Between the trimmed V and J ends, which lost 3 bases and 3 bases, there was a span of 15 bases. The CDR3 reads CASSQSPGVGYNEQFF. The CDR3 DNA sequence: TGCGCCAGCAGCCAGTCCCCAGGGGTAGGCTACAATGAGCAGTTCTTC.

This clone was seen a single time. The chain carries TRBV5-1 and TRBJ2-5, with a tentative D call TRBD1 (6 bases). CDR3 length: 15 amino acids. V lost 4 bases, J lost 4 bases, and 17 bases lay in between. Germline CDR1 reads SGHRS; CDR2 reads YFSETQ. The CDR3 bases are TGCGCCAGCAGCGCTGGCATGGGCAGGGGAGAGACCCAGTACTTC. It translates to CASSAGMGRGETQYF.

The chain has TRBV19 and TRBJ2-1; 7 bases agree with TRBD1. V was clipped by 3 bases and J by 8 bases; unmatched bases: 4. The CDR3 is 13 amino acids. Germline CDR1 is LNHDA and CDR2 is SQIVND (reference sequence). The CDR3 region is CASSIRTGDEQFF. The CDR3 bases are TGTGCCAGTAGTATCCGTACAGGGGATGAGCAGTTCTTC.

The chain has TRBV28 and TRBJ1-2; 10 positions agree with TRBD1. V dropped 5 bases and J dropped 8; count of bases not matched to a gene: 8. This CDR3 is built from 14 residues. Germline V gives CDR1 MDHEN, CDR2 SYDVKM. The CDR3 DNA follows: TGTGCCAGCAGTACCCCGGGACAGGGGAGAGGCTACACCTTC. It specifies CASSTPGQGRGYTF.

The CDR3 spells CASSRSGRANTGELFF. CDR3 sequence (DNA): TGTGCCAGCAGCCGTAGCGGGAGGGCCAACACCGGGGAGCTGTTTTTT. The chain has TRBV6-6 and TRBJ2-2; 11 bases align to TRBD2. CDR3 length: 16 residues. Losses at the gene ends were 6 bases for V and 2 bases for J; bases not matched to a gene: 5. Per the germline V gene, CDR1 is MNHNY and CDR2 is SVGAGI (reference sequence).

This chain connects TRBV6-2 or TRBV6-3 to TRBJ2-3; D gene uncertain. The V end lost 2 bases, the J end lost 4 bases, and 4 bases lay between the germline ends. The CDR3 is 12 amino acids. The germline V gene encodes CDR1 MNHEY and CDR2 SVGEGT. CDR3 sequence reads: CASSYLADTQYF. Written as DNA, the CDR3 is TGTGCCAGCAGTTACCTTGCAGATACGCAGTATTTT.

The gene calls are TRBV11-2 and TRBJ2-3; D is unclear. This CDR3 comprises 11 residues. Per germline, CDR1 SGHAT and CDR2 FQNNGV. V gave up 5 bases and J gave up 6 bases, with 6 bases separating them. The CDR3 loop reads CASSPGDTQYF. The CDR3 DNA reads as TGTGCCAGCAGCCCAGGCGATACGCAGTATTTT.

The rearrangement joins TRBV25-1 to TRBJ2-2, with 9 bases fitting TRBD1. Losses at the gene ends were 7 bases for V and 3 bases for J; bases not matched to a gene: 6. Germline lookup yields CDR1 MGHDK and CDR2 SYGVNS. This CDR3 spans 15 amino acids. This CDR3 reads CASIGTGGDTGELFF. DNA of the CDR3: TGTGCCAGCATCGGTACAGGGGGCGACACCGGGGAGCTGTTTTTT. Complete variable domain (other parts from reference TRBV25-1 and TRBJ2-2): EADIYQTPRYLVIGTGKKITLECSQTMGHDKMYWYQQDPGMELHLIHYSYGVNSTEKGDLSSESTVSRIRTEHFPLTLESARPSHTSQYLCASIGTGGDTGELFFGEGSRLTVL.

The genes are TRBV18 and TRBJ2-2; TRBD2 aligns across 12 bases. The CDR3 loop spans 16 amino acids. The V segment lost 1 base and the J segment 7 bases; nucleotides outside the gene matches: 4. Germline CDR1 is KGHSH and CDR2 is LQKENI. The CDR3 sequence is CASSPRTSGNVGELFF. CDR3 DNA sequence: TGTGCCAGCTCACCACGGACTAGCGGGAATGTCGGGGAGCTGTTTTTT.

The chain uses TRBV6-2 or TRBV6-3 and TRBJ2-3; D call uncertain. Germline V lookup: CDR1 MNHEY, CDR2 SVGEGT. V shed 2 bases and J shed 4 bases, with 10 bases lying between them. The CDR3 spans 14 residues. The CDR3 spells CASSYAPVPDTQYF. Here the CDR3 DNA reads TGTGCCAGCAGTTACGCCCCAGTTCCAGATACGCAGTATTTT.

This sequence joins TRBV19 and TRBJ2-2, with 10 bases identical to TRBD1. The CDR3 totals 15 residues. V dropped 6 bases and J dropped 4; count of bases not matched to a gene: 5. CDR1 is LNHDA, CDR2 SQIVND, per germline (reference sequence). CDR3 nucleotide sequence: TGTGCCAGTAGCTCCGGGACAGGGGCCACCGGGGAGCTGTTTTTT. It encodes CASSSGTGATGELFF. Full variable domain (remainder filled in from reference TRBV19 and TRBJ2-2): DGGITQSPKYLFRKEGQNVTLSCEQNLNHDAMYWYRQDPGQGLRLIYYSQIVNDFQKGDIAEGYSVSREKKESFPLTVTSAQKNPTAFYLCASSSGTGATGELFFGEGSRLTVL.